This record looks at one T cell receptor beta chain sequence and its context. This entry is derived from a study of response to subunit inactivated influenza vaccine. There are 12 residues in the CDR3. CDR1 and CDR2 (germline): DFQATT, SNEGSKA (reference sequence). V lost 6 bases and J lost 0, with 6 bases in between. TCRdb re-derived calls from the RT-PCR reads in MiXCR, one entry per CDR3 protein. The sample consists of about 780,000 distinct CDR3 sequences, around 20% of them appearing once. The specimen comprised PBMCs from blood, sampled 5 to 6 days after vaccination. The V gene is TRBV20-1, the J gene TRBJ1-5; possibly TRBD1 for D (5 bases). This TCR came from a man aged 50-60 years who received an inactivated influenza vaccine. CDR3 coding DNA: TGCAGTGCCGGGACTAGCAATCAGCCCCAGCATTTT. This sequence encodes CSAGTSNQPQHF.